This T cell receptor (beta chain) was retrieved from a study of T cell repertoires in cytomegalovirus infection. Whole-study context: Public TCR beta signature analysis indicated the presence of both CMV infection and matching HLA type.

TCRdb re-called the reads with MiXCR, one entry per CDR3 protein. In the table there are around 270,000 distinct CDR3 sequences, roughly 9% of which are singletons. General study results and limits: Ex vivo, HLA-C-restricted CMV-specific TCR beta clonotypes prevailed over the rest of the response.

The sample holds many counts of this clonotype. The antigen is undetermined. J gave up 8 bases and V 5 bases, and 6 bases lay outside the gene matches. The CDR3 consists of 13 residues. CDR1 SGHTA and CDR2 FQGNSA come from the germline V gene. This clonotype was obtained from a human donor in good health (CMV status not recorded). Some clones in this sample may be carry-over from other donors' samples. What was sequenced was PBMCs. The chain has TRBV7-2 and TRBJ2-1; 7 positions agree with TRBD1. CDR3 residues: CASSRLQGDEQFF. DNA of the CDR3: TGTGCCAGCAGCCGACTCCAGGGGGATGAGCAGTTCTTC.